A selection of T cell receptor beta chains follows, all from one sample in a study of cytomegalovirus exposure and HLA in healthy donors. TCRdb's table, derived via immunoSEQ multiplex PCR, lists solely in-frame clones and lacks some. The sample records around 150,000 clones, over 75% being singletons. The sequenced sample consisted of PBMCs. Receptor source: a woman aged 45-65 years in good health and CMV-seropositive. CDR3s include the opening cysteine and the closing phenylalanine or tryptophan. D genes are given only for firm matches. Rows give clone size only sometimes, using once, few, many, or a class for an expanded clone.

cdr3_aa | cdr3_nt | j_call | d_call | v_call | clone_size
CASSPGPAGTYNEQFF | TGTGCCAGCAGCCCCGGGCCGGCGGGTACCTACAATGAGCAGTTCTTC | TRBJ2-1 | . | TRBV7-8 | .
CASRTGQSLYSNQPQHF | TGTGCCAGCAGGACAGGACAGAGTCTCTATAGCAATCAGCCCCAGCATTTT | TRBJ1-5 | . | TRBV2 | .
CASSLGHPSTDTQYF | TGTGCCAGCAGCTTGGGACATCCTAGCACAGATACGCAGTATTTT | TRBJ2-3 | . | TRBV7-2 | few
CASSFPFRKLTGAFF | TGTGCCAGCAGTTTTCCCTTCCGTAAATTAACGGGAGCTTTCTTT | TRBJ1-1 | . | TRBV28 | .
CASSKTGRVNQPQHF | TGTGCCAGCAGCAAAACTGGCAGGGTAAATCAGCCCCAGCATTTT | TRBJ1-5 | . | TRBV5-6 | .
CASRRGENQPQHF | TGTGCCAGCCGGCGGGGGGAGAATCAGCCCCAGCATTTT | TRBJ1-5 | . | TRBV7-8 | .
CASSSPSTASSYNEQFF | TGTGCCAGCAGCTCACCTTCGACAGCGAGCTCCTACAATGAGCAGTTCTTC | TRBJ2-1 | . | TRBV5-4 | .
CASRTPGQTNTEAFF | TGTGCCAGCAGGACGCCAGGACAAACGAACACTGAAGCTTTCTTT | TRBJ1-1 | . | TRBV6-5 | few
CASSLAGNTGELFF | TGTGCCAGCAGCTTAGCCGGGAACACCGGGGAGCTGTTTTTT | TRBJ2-2 | . | TRBV7-9 | .
CASSLQGSGTNYGYTF | TGTGCCAGCAGCTTACAGGGGTCGGGGACTAACTATGGCTACACCTTC | TRBJ1-2 | . | TRBV7-9 | .
CASSPGQGTQYF | TGTGCCAGCTCACCGGGACAGGGTACGCAGTATTTT | TRBJ2-3 | TRBD1 | TRBV18 | .
CASSLSGTGVHEQYF | TGTGCCAGCAGCTTGTCCGGGACAGGGGTTCACGAGCAGTACTTC | TRBJ2-7 | TRBD1 | TRBV7-9 | few
CASSLLAANTEAFF | TGTGCCAGCAGCTTGTTAGCAGCGAACACTGAAGCTTTCTTT | TRBJ1-1 | . | TRBV5-4 | .
CAISESDSNTEAFF | TGTGCCATCAGTGAGTCGGACAGTAACACTGAAGCTTTCTTT | TRBJ1-1 | . | TRBV10-3 | few
CASSLDTYSGNTIYF | TGTGCCAGCAGTCTCGACACGTACTCTGGAAACACCATATATTTT | TRBJ1-3 | . | TRBV28 | .
CASSLGREQYF | TGTGCCAGTAGTTTGGGGCGAGAGCAGTACTTC | TRBJ2-7 | . | TRBV19 | .
CASSLQGLLYNEQFF | TGTGCCAGCAGTTTACAGGGGCTACTGTACAATGAGCAGTTCTTC | TRBJ2-1 | . | TRBV27 | .
CASSEQYGYTF | TGTGCCAGCAGTGAACAATATGGCTACACCTTC | TRBJ1-2 | . | TRBV2 | once
CASKNWSTLEAFF | TGTGCCAGCAAAAATTGGAGCACCCTTGAAGCTTTCTTT | TRBJ1-1 | . | TRBV11-2 | once
CASSPPTGLSYEQYF | TGTGCCAGCAGCCCTCCGACAGGGCTCTCCTACGAGCAGTACTTC | TRBJ2-7 | TRBD1 | TRBV7-9 | .
CASSPGGGVYGYTF | TGCGCCAGCAGCCCGGGGGGGGGTGTCTATGGCTACACCTTC | TRBJ1-2 | . | TRBV5-1 | .
CASSPRTGVVNQPQHF | TGTGCCAGCAGTCCACGGACAGGGGTAGTCAATCAGCCCCAGCATTTT | TRBJ1-5 | TRBD1 | TRBV27 | .
CASSLTSATEQFF | TGTGCCAGCAGTCTAACTAGCGCCACTGAGCAGTTCTTC | TRBJ2-1 | TRBD2 | TRBV7-9 | .
CASSDNPSHNEQFF | TGTGCCAGCAGTGATAATCCTAGTCATAATGAGCAGTTCTTC | TRBJ2-1 | . | TRBV6-4 | .
CASSLARRGKPLHF | TGTGCCAGCAGCTTAGCGCGGAGGGGCAAGCCCCTCCACTTT | TRBJ1-6 | . | TRBV7-2 | .
CASSQVTGGNQPQHF | TGTGCCAGCAGCCAAGTAACAGGGGGCAATCAGCCCCAGCATTTT | TRBJ1-5 | TRBD1 | TRBV4-2 | .
CASSPRGAGANQPQHF | TGTGCCAGCAGCCCACGGGGGGCGGGAGCAAATCAGCCCCAGCATTTT | TRBJ1-5 | . | TRBV7-2 | .
CASSFVSTGTYEQYF | TGTGCCAGCAGCTTTGTCTCGACAGGAACCTACGAGCAGTACTTC | TRBJ2-7 | . | TRBV5-5 | .
CASKRTSVTYNEQFF | TGTGCCAGCAAGCGGACTAGCGTAACCTACAATGAGCAGTTCTTC | TRBJ2-1 | TRBD2 | TRBV27 | .
CASSEALREGISYNEQFF | TGTGCCAGCAGTGAAGCGCTTAGGGAGGGGATATCCTACAATGAGCAGTTCTTC | TRBJ2-1 | TRBD2 | TRBV2 | once
CASSGGNNSPLHF | TGTGCCAGCAGTGGAGGGAATAATTCACCCCTCCACTTT | TRBJ1-6 | . | TRBV2 | .
CATDRGDEKLFF | TGTGCCACCGACAGGGGGGATGAAAAACTGTTTTTT | TRBJ1-4 | TRBD1 | TRBV2 | .
CASTGLDTIYF | TGTGCCAGCACAGGATTAGACACCATATATTTT | TRBJ1-3 | . | TRBV7-8 | .
CASTGDAYNSPLHF | TGTGCCAGCACCGGGGATGCCTATAATTCACCCCTCCACTTT | TRBJ1-6 | . | TRBV19 | .
CASSLALGGQYF | TGTGCCAGCAGCTTAGCGCTAGGCGGGCAGTACTTC | TRBJ2-7 | . | TRBV7-8 | few
CASTYDPRGEQYF | TGTGCCAGCACCTACGATCCAAGGGGGGAGCAGTACTTC | TRBJ2-7 | . | TRBV11-2 | .
CATSRVGLAGGPSYNEQFF | TGTGCCACCAGCAGGGTCGGACTAGCGGGAGGGCCCTCCTACAATGAGCAGTTCTTC | TRBJ2-1 | TRBD2 | TRBV15 | .
CASSHVSAGGRYEQYF | TGTGCCAGTAGTCATGTATCAGCGGGAGGTCGGTACGAGCAGTACTTC | TRBJ2-7 | TRBD2 | TRBV19 | .
CASSPSVETQYF | TGTGCCAGCAGCCCTAGTGTGGAGACCCAGTACTTC | TRBJ2-5 | . | TRBV7-9 | once
CASSQDAQNSYNEQFF | TGCGCCAGCAGCCAAGATGCCCAGAACTCCTACAATGAGCAGTTCTTC | TRBJ2-1 | . | TRBV4-3 | .
CASSVATSGYEQYF | TGTGCCAGCAGCGTGGCGACTAGCGGCTACGAGCAGTACTTC | TRBJ2-7 | TRBD2 | TRBV9 | .
CASSLQGGGAYRGSYEQYF | TGTGCCAGCAGCTTACAAGGCGGGGGGGCCTATCGAGGATCCTACGAGCAGTACTTC | TRBJ2-7 | TRBD2 | TRBV7-2 | .
CASSLNRLYEQYF | TGCGCCAGCAGCTTGAACAGGCTCTACGAGCAGTACTTC | TRBJ2-7 | . | TRBV5-1 | .
CASSSPDRGNTEAFF | TGTGCCAGCAGTTCCCCGGACAGGGGGAACACTGAAGCTTTCTTT | TRBJ1-1 | TRBD1 | TRBV6-5 | .
CSVERSEVETQYF | TGCAGCGTTGAAAGGTCCGAGGTAGAGACCCAGTACTTC | TRBJ2-5 | . | TRBV29-1 | once
CASSLYFLEGYPPDTQYF | TGTGCCAGCAGTTTATACTTCCTTGAGGGTTATCCCCCAGATACGCAGTATTTT | TRBJ2-3 | . | TRBV28 | .
CASSETPRGRDGYTF | TGTGCCAGCAGCGAGACTCCCAGGGGTAGGGATGGCTACACCTTC | TRBJ1-2 | . | TRBV6-1 | .
CSALEIAGQYF | TGCAGTGCCCTCGAGATCGCGGGGCAGTATTTT | TRBJ2-3 | . | TRBV20-1 | .
CASSRHLGGQGDYNEQFF | TGCGCCAGCAGCCGCCACCTGGGGGGACAGGGAGACTACAATGAGCAGTTCTTC | TRBJ2-1 | TRBD1 | TRBV4-1 | .
CASSPFGTGGGSPLHF | TGTGCCAGCAGCCCATTTGGGACAGGGGGAGGATCACCCCTCCACTTT | TRBJ1-6 | TRBD1 | TRBV5-6 | few
CASSPGQGGTYNEQFF | TGTGCCAGCTCACCTGGACAGGGGGGCACCTACAATGAGCAGTTCTTC | TRBJ2-1 | TRBD1 | TRBV18 | .